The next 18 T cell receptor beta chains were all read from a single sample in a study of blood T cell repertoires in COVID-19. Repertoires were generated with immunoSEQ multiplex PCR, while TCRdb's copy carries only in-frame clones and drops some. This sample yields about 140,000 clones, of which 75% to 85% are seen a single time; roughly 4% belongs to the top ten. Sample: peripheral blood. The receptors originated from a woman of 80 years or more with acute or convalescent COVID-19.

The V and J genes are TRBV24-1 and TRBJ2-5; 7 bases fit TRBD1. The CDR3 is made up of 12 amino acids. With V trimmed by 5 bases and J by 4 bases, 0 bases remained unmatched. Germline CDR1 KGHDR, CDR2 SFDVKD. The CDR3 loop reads CATSGTGETQYF. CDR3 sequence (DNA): TGTGCCACCAGTGGGACAGGAGAGACCCAGTACTTC.

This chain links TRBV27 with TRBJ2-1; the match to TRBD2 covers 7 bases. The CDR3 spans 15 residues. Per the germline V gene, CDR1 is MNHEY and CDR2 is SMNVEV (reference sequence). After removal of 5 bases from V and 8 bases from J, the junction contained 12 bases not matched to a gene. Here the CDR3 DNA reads TGTGCCAGCAGTGGCGTAATAGCGGGTGTGGATGAGCAGTTCTTC. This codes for CASSGVIAGVDEQFF.

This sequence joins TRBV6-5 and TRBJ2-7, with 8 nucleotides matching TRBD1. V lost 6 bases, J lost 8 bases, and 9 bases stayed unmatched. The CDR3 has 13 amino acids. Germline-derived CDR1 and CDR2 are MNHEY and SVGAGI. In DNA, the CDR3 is TGTGCCAGCAGAGTTAGGCAGGGGGCAAAGCAGTACTTC. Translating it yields CASRVRQGAKQYF.

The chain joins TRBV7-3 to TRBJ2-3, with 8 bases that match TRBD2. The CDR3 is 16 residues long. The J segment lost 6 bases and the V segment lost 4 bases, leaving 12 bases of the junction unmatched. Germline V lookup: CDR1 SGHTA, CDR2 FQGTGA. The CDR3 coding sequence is TGTGCCAGCAGCTCAGCGGCCGGGGGGGCCTTCGATACGCAGTATTTT. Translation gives CASSSAAGGAFDTQYF.

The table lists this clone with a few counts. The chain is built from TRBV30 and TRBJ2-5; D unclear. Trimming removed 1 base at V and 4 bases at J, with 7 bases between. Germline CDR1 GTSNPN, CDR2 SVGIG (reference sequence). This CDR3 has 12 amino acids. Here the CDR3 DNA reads TGTGCCTGGAGTGGGGCCGGAGAGACCCAGTACTTC. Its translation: CAWSGAGETQYF. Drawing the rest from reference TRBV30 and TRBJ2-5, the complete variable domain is SQTIHQWPATLVQPVGSPLSLECTVEGTSNPNLYWYRQAAGRGLQLLFYSVGIGQISSEVPQNLSASRPQDRQFILSSKKLLLSDSGFYLCAWSGAGETQYFGPGTRLLVL.

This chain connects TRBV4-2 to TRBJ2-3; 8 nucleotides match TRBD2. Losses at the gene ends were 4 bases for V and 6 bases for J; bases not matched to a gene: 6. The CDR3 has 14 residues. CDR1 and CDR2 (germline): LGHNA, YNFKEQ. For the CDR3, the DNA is TGTGCCAGCAGCCCAAGCGGGAGAGTTGATACGCAGTATTTT. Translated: CASSPSGRVDTQYF.

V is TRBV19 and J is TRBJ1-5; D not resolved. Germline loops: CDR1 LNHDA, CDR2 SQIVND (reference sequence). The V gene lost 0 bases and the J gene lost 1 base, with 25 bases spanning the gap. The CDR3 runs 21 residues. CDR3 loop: CASSIDPARGRVLGSNQPQHF. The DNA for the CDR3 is TGTGCCAGTAGTATAGATCCCGCCCGAGGGCGGGTTTTGGGAAGCAATCAGCCCCAGCATTTT.

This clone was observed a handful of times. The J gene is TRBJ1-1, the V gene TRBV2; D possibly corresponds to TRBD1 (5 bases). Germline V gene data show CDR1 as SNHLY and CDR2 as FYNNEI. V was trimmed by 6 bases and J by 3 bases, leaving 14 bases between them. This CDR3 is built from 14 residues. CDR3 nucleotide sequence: TGTGCCAGCAGCGTGACAGTAAGCTACACTGAAGCTTTCTTT. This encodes CASSVTVSYTEAFF.

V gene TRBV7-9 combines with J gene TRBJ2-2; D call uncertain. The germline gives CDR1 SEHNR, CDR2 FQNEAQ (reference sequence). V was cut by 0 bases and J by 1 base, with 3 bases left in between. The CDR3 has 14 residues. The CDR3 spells CASSLALNTGELFF. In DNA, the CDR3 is TGTGCCAGCAGCTTAGCCCTGAACACCGGGGAGCTGTTTTTT.

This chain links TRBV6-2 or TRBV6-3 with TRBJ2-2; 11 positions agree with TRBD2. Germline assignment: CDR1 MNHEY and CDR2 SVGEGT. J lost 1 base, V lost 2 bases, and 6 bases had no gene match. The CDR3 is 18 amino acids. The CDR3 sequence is CASSYPSGLAGNTGELFF. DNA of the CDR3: TGTGCCAGCAGTTACCCCAGCGGACTAGCGGGGAACACCGGGGAGCTGTTTTTT.

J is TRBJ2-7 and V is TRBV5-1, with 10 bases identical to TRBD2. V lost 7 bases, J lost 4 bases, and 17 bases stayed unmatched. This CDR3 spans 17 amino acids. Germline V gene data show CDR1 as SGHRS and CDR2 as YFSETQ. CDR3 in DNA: TGCGCCAGCCGGTCTAGCGGGGGCCTTCCTAGTGGTTACGAGCAGTACTTC. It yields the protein CASRSSGGLPSGYEQYF. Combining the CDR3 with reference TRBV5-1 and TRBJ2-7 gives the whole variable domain KAGVTQTPRYLIKTRGQQVTLSCSPISGHRSVSWYQQTPGQGLQFLFEYFSETQRNKGNFPGRFSGRQFSNSRSEMNVSTLELGDSALYLCASRSSGGLPSGYEQYFGPGTRLTVT.

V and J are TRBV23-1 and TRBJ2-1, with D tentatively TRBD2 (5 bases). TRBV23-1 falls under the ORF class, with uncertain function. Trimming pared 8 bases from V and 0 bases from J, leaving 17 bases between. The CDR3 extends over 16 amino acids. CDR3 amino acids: CASAQWTGNSYNEQFF. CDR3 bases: TGCGCCAGCGCGCAATGGACGGGGAACTCCTACAATGAGCAGTTCTTC.

CDR3: CASTQGSYEQYF. CDR3 nucleotide sequence: TGTGCCAGCACTCAGGGAAGCTACGAGCAGTACTTC. V gene TRBV28 combines with J gene TRBJ2-7; perhaps TRBD1 as D (5 bases). Trimming removed 7 bases at V and 3 bases at J, with 10 bases between. CDR1 and CDR2 from the germline V gene are MDHEN and SYDVKM. This CDR3 comprises 12 residues.

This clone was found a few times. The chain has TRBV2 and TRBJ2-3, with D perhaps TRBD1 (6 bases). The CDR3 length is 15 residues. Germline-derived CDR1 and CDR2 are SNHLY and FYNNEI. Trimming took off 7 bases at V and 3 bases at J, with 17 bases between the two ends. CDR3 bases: TGTGCCAGCAACACAGGGTTTGGTTTTACAGATACGCAGTATTTT. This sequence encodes CASNTGFGFTDTQYF.

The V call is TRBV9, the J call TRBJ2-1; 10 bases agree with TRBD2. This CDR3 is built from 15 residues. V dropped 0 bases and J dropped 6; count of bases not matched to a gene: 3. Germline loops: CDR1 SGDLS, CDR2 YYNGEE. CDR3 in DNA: TGTGCCAGCAGCGTAGAAGCGGGAGGGCGCAATGAGCAGTTCTTC. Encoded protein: CASSVEAGGRNEQFF.

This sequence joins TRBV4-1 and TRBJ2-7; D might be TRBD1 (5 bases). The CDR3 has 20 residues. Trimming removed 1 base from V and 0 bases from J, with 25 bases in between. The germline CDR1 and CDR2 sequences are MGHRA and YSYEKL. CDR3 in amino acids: CASSQGSLSAYRKSSYEQYF. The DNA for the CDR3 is TGCGCCAGCAGCCAAGGGAGCTTAAGCGCCTACAGGAAAAGCTCCTACGAGCAGTACTTC.

CDR3 DNA: TGTGCCACCAGGATAGACTATGGTGTCTCCGAGCAGTACTTC. Protein: CATRIDYGVSEQYF. The chain employs TRBV15 and TRBJ2-7; TRBD2 is a possible D gene (5 bases). Germline V gene sequence: CDR1 LNHNV, CDR2 YYDKDF (reference sequence). The germline V and J ends were trimmed by 6 bases and 6 bases, with 18 bases remaining between them. This CDR3 is built from 14 residues.

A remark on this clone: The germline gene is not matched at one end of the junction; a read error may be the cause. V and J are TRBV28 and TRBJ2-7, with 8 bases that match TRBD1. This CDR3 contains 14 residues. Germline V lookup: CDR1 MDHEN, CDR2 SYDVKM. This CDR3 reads CASSPPSNGQGKGF. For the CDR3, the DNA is TGTGCCAGCAGTCCCCCCTCGAACGGACAGGGAAAAGGCTTC.